This entry describes one TCR beta chain. All enrollees were about 18 to 95 years old and from fewer than 25 US areas. Contact with a PCR-confirmed or clinician-diagnosed COVID-19 case occurred within 2 weeks of entry. Trimming took off 5 bases at V and 6 bases at J, with 23 bases between the two ends. Per the germline V gene, CDR1 is LNHNV and CDR2 is YYDKDF (reference sequence). The CDR3 is 17 amino acids. The data originate from a study of blood T cell repertoires in COVID-19. Study-wide background: PBMCs, B-cell-depleted T cells, or T cells provided the cDNA or gDNA that made up the material.

As originally analysed: Nucleated cell number was recorded as an estimate derived from reference gene primer amplification. Sequencing was performed with immunoSEQ multiplex PCR; in TCRdb, only in-frame clones are kept and a portion is missing. V, J and clone size are those of that table, while D and trimming were read from the DNA. Here the sample spans some 150,000 clones, 84% being singletons. This TCR was sampled from a woman aged 45-65 years who had been exposed to COVID-19. V usage is TRBV15 and J usage is TRBJ1-5, with D possibly being TRBD1 (6 bases). Sequenced sample: PBMCs or T cells enriched from blood (not recorded which). In nucleotides, the CDR3 is TGTGCCACCAGCCCTCAGGACAGCCATCCCTCGAGTCAGCCCCAGCATTTT. This translates into CATSPQDSHPSSQPQHF. The whole variable domain, remainder taken from reference TRBV15 and TRBJ1-5, is DAMVIQNPRYQVTQFGKPVTLSCSQTLNHNVMYWYQQKSSQAPKLLFHYYDKDFNNEADTPDNFQSRRPNTSFCFLDIRSPGLGDTAMYLCATSPQDSHPSSQPQHFGDGTRLSIL.